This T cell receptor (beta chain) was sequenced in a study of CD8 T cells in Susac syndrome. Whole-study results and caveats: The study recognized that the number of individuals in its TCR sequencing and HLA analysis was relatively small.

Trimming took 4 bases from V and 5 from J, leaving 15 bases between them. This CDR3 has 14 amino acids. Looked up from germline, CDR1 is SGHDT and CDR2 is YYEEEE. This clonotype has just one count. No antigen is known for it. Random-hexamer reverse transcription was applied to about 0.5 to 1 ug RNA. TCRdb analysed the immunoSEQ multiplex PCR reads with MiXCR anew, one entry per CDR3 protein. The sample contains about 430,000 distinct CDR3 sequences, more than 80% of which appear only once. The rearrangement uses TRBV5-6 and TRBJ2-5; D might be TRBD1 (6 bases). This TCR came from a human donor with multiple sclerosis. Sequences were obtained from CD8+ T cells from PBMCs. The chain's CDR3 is CASSGSTGRETQYF. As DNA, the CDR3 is TGTGCCAGCAGCGGGTCCACAGGGCGGGAGACCCAGTACTTC.